Listed below are T cell receptor beta chains from one sample, sequenced in a study of early T cells in non-severe SARS-CoV-2 infection. TCRdb passed the 5' RACE reads through MiXCR, listing each CDR3 protein once. This table holds about 55,000 distinct CDR3 sequences, under 8% found once. This material consisted of whole blood, taken at baseline. These receptors originate from an adult who was a healthcare worker with PCR-confirmed SARS-CoV-2 infection or an uninfected control (not recorded which). The CDR3 runs from the conserved cysteine through the conserved F or W. Fields, in order: CDR3 protein, CDR3 DNA, J gene, D gene, clone size, V gene. A D gene is named only where the DNA matches it firmly. Expanded clones are given a class, and other clones once, few, many or no size at all.

CSAIPEPANTGELFF	TGCAGTGCTATCCCAGAGCCCGCGAACACCGGGGAGCTGTTTTTT	TRBJ2-2	.	.	TRBV20-1
CASSLGLAGQETQYF	TGTGCCAGCAGCTTAGGACTAGCGGGGCAAGAGACCCAGTACTTC	TRBJ2-5	TRBD2	many	TRBV9
CSVLFLGTGESSYNSPLHF	TGCAGCGTTCTCTTTCTCGGGACAGGGGAAAGCTCCTATAATTCACCCCTCCACTTT	TRBJ1-6	TRBD1	few	TRBV29-1
CASSLVSIAGGTYEQYF	TGTGCCAGCAGCTTAGTGTCCATAGCGGGGGGCACCTACGAGCAGTACTTC	TRBJ2-7	TRBD2	many	TRBV7-2
CASSLTLSVGLPTDTQYF	TGTGCCAGCAGTTTAACCCTATCCGTCGGACTCCCCACAGATACGCAGTATTTT	TRBJ2-3	.	many	TRBV12-3/TRBV12-4
CSAGGQYAATNEKLFF	TGCAGCGCTGGAGGGCAGTACGCCGCAACTAATGAAAAACTGTTTTTT	TRBJ1-4	.	.	TRBV29-1
CSAKTGLASETQYF	TGCAGTGCAAAAACCGGACTAGCGTCTGAGACCCAGTACTTC	TRBJ2-5	TRBD2	many	TRBV20-1
CASSPDRTSAEQFF	TGCGCCAGCAGCCCTGACCGCACTTCGGCTGAGCAGTTCTTC	TRBJ2-1	.	few	TRBV5-1
CASSNAAGGPFSGELFF	TGTGCCAGCAGTAACGCAGCGGGGGGACCTTTTTCCGGGGAGCTGTTTTTT	TRBJ2-2	TRBD2	many	TRBV12-3/TRBV12-4
CSVVDPFSGNTIYF	TGCAGCGTCGTTGACCCGTTTTCTGGAAACACCATATATTTT	TRBJ1-3	.	few	TRBV29-1
CASSQLRRQGADGYTF	TGTGCCAGCAGCCAACTCCGGCGGCAGGGGGCTGATGGCTACACCTTC	TRBJ1-2	TRBD1	.	TRBV3-1
CASSQAGPGLHEQFF	TGCGCCAGCAGCCAAGCGGGGCCAGGGCTTCATGAGCAGTTCTTC	TRBJ2-1	.	.	TRBV4-3
CASSYYPGSYEQYF	TGTGCCAGCAGTTACTACCCGGGGTCCTACGAGCAGTACTTC	TRBJ2-7	.	few	TRBV6-2/TRBV6-3
CASSTRDRSSGANVLTF	TGTGCCAGCAGTACTCGGGACAGATCCTCTGGGGCCAACGTCCTGACTTTC	TRBJ2-6	TRBD1	.	TRBV6-1
CASSIPGQGTDAFF	TGTGCCAGTAGTATTCCGGGACAGGGGACGGATGCTTTCTTT	TRBJ1-1	TRBD1	few	TRBV19
CATSEDRGLGEQYF	TGTGCCACCAGCGAGGACAGGGGGCTAGGCGAGCAGTACTTC	TRBJ2-7	TRBD1	.	TRBV15
CASSHRPSENTEAFF	TGCGCCAGCAGCCACAGGCCTTCGGAGAACACTGAAGCTTTCTTT	TRBJ1-1	.	many	TRBV4-3
CASSPGDRYYGYTF	TGTGCCAGCAGTCCAGGGGACCGGTACTATGGCTACACCTTC	TRBJ1-2	.	many	TRBV28
CASSYSGTGGASGGYTF	TGTGCCAGCAGTTACTCGGGGACAGGGGGCGCGTCAGGAGGCTACACCTTC	TRBJ1-2	TRBD1	few	TRBV6-6
CSAGGWGSGNTIYF	TGCAGTGCTGGGGGTTGGGGGTCTGGAAACACCATATATTTT	TRBJ1-3	.	many	TRBV20-1
CASSLNPPGWEGETQYF	TGTGCCAGCAGCTTAAACCCCCCCGGGTGGGAGGGGGAGACCCAGTACTTC	TRBJ2-5	TRBD2	few	TRBV7-2
CASSRVVGTSEQYF	TGCGCCAGCAGCCGAGTGGTCGGCACAAGCGAGCAGTACTTC	TRBJ2-7	.	many	TRBV4-3
CASSAYRGDQPQHF	TGTGCCAGCAGCGCGTACAGGGGAGATCAGCCCCAGCATTTT	TRBJ1-5	TRBD1	many	TRBV7-2
CASSPAGVTNEQYF	TGTGCCAGCAGCCCAGCGGGGGTGACTAACGAGCAGTACTTC	TRBJ2-7	TRBD2	few	TRBV7-9
CASHTARDRGRAEAFF	TGTGCCAGCCACACGGCACGGGACAGGGGACGGGCTGAAGCTTTCTTT	TRBJ1-1	TRBD1	many	TRBV6-5
CAISELGTDTQYF	TGTGCCATCAGTGAATTAGGCACAGATACGCAGTATTTT	TRBJ2-3	.	many	TRBV10-3
CASSLVQGYEQYF	TGCGCCAGCAGCTTGGTACAGGGCTACGAGCAGTACTTC	TRBJ2-7	.	many	TRBV5-1
CASSQDLRRGRAQYF	TGTGCCAGCAGCCAAGATCTCCGTCGGGGTCGTGCGCAGTATTTT	TRBJ2-3	.	many	TRBV4-2
CASSPRTSGVYNEQFF	TGTGCCAGCAGCCCGAGGACTAGCGGGGTTTACAATGAGCAGTTCTTC	TRBJ2-1	TRBD2	many	TRBV7-9
CASSSMNTEAFF	TGTGCCAGTAGTAGCATGAACACTGAAGCTTTCTTT	TRBJ1-1	.	many	TRBV19
CASSPGQSVETQYF	TGCGCCAGCAGCCCTGGACAGTCCGTGGAGACCCAGTACTTC	TRBJ2-5	.	many	TRBV5-1
CASRLGATYEQYF	TGTGCCAGCAGGCTCGGGGCCACCTACGAGCAGTACTTC	TRBJ2-7	.	.	TRBV5-4
CASSLALVDEQYF	TGTGCCAGCAGCTTAGCACTGGTCGACGAGCAGTACTTC	TRBJ2-7	.	many	TRBV7-9
CSVAPHTSRTEAFF	TGCAGCGTTGCACCGCACACGAGTCGGACTGAAGCTTTCTTT	TRBJ1-1	.	many	TRBV29-1
CASSFSPRQGIYEQYF	TGCGCCAGCAGCTTTAGTCCGAGACAGGGGATCTACGAGCAGTACTTC	TRBJ2-7	TRBD1	.	TRBV5-1
CASSKWDRAGYTF	TGTGCCAGTAGTAAGTGGGACAGGGCAGGCTACACCTTC	TRBJ1-2	TRBD1	many	TRBV19
CSARRGGNNQPQHF	TGCAGTGCTAGACGGGGAGGAAACAATCAGCCCCAGCATTTT	TRBJ1-5	.	many	TRBV20-1